Following are 19 T cell receptor beta chains from one sample sequenced in a study of cytomegalovirus exposure and HLA in healthy donors. Both 60 Vbeta primers and 13 Jbeta primers went into the PCR. Only in-frame clones appear in the TCRdb table, and some are missing; sequencing was by immunoSEQ multiplex PCR. This table has 150,000 to 180,000 clones, around 82% appearing once. What was sequenced was PBMCs. These TCRs come from a woman aged 40 to 50 in good health and CMV-seropositive.

The chain uses TRBV27 and TRBJ2-1; TRBD2 agrees at 11 bases. Unmatched junction bases numbered 9, after V lost 6 bases and J lost 8 bases. CDR1 MNHEY and CDR2 SMNVEV come from the germline V gene (reference sequence). The CDR3 is 15 amino acids. This CDR3 is CASRYNSGRADEQFF. DNA of the CDR3: TGTGCCAGCAGATATAATAGCGGGAGGGCCGATGAGCAGTTCTTC.

The chain combines TRBV9 with TRBJ2-1, with 13 bases fitting TRBD2. V was pared by 4 bases and J by 10 bases, with 8 bases of the junction left unmatched. Germline assignment: CDR1 SGDLS and CDR2 YYNGEE. The length of the CDR3 is 15 residues. CDR3 DNA sequence: TGTGCCAGCAGCCCCCGACTAGCGGGAGGCGGGGAGCAGTTCTTC. This translates into CASSPRLAGGGEQFF.

The chain links TRBV29-1 to TRBJ2-7; no reliable D call. Germline V gene data show CDR1 as SQVTM and CDR2 as ANQGSEA. The germline V and J ends were trimmed by 3 bases and 0 bases, with 6 bases remaining between them. The CDR3 sequence is 12 residues long. The CDR3: CSVETFSYEQYF. Here the CDR3 DNA reads TGCAGCGTTGAGACTTTCTCCTACGAGCAGTACTTC.

The chain combines TRBV27 with TRBJ2-3; possibly TRBD2 for D (5 bases). Trimming cost V 5 bases and J 8 bases, with 23 bases left between them. Germline V gene data show CDR1 as MNHEY and CDR2 as SMNVEV (reference sequence). The CDR3 runs 16 residues. In DNA form, the CDR3 reads TGTGCCAGCAGTATCCCCAACGGACTCACAATCGGTACGCAGTATTTT. Translated: CASSIPNGLTIGTQYF.

J is TRBJ2-7 and V is TRBV19; a weak D match, TRBD1 (6 bases). Trimming took off 6 bases at V and 5 bases at J, with 17 bases between the two ends. CDR1 is LNHDA, CDR2 SQIVND, per germline (reference sequence). There are 14 residues in the CDR3. CDR3 sequence: CASSSGTPSNEQYF. The CDR3 nucleotides are TGTGCCAGTAGCTCCGGGACACCCAGCAACGAGCAGTACTTC.

The V and J genes are TRBV6-1 and TRBJ1-6; 10 positions match TRBD1. Unmatched junction bases numbered 6, after V lost 6 bases and J lost 13 bases. Germline V gives CDR1 MNHNS, CDR2 SASEGT. The CDR3 has 13 residues. The CDR3 DNA reads TGTGCCAGCAGCGGGACAGGGGACAAGCCCCTCCACTTT. Translation gives CASSGTGDKPLHF.

The chain uses TRBV28 and TRBJ1-4; 7 bases are shared with TRBD1. The CDR3 spans 15 residues. Germline V gives CDR1 MDHEN, CDR2 SYDVKM. J was trimmed by 7 bases and V by 2 bases; bases with no gene match: 7. CDR3 sequence reads: CASSLVRGQGEKLFF. The CDR3 nucleotides are TGTGCCAGCAGTTTAGTGAGGGGGCAAGGTGAAAAACTGTTTTTT.

The chain joins TRBV18 to TRBJ2-5; D is uncertain. CDR1 is KGHSH, CDR2 LQKENI, per germline. The CDR3 contains 16 residues. The V end lost 5 bases, the J end lost 1 base, and 17 bases lay between the germline ends. CDR3 protein: CASSASVLDLQETQYF. The CDR3 DNA sequence: TGTGCCAGCTCAGCCTCCGTGCTAGACCTCCAAGAGACCCAGTACTTC.

This clone came up a few times. J is TRBJ1-4 and V is TRBV28; D gene ambiguous. CDR1 and CDR2 (germline): MDHEN, SYDVKM. This CDR3 spans 12 amino acids. V lost 4 bases, J lost 4 bases, and 4 bases lay in between. The DNA of the CDR3 is TGTGCCAGCAGTTCCATTAATGAAAAACTGTTTTTT. It codes for CASSSINEKLFF.

The table lists this clone with a few counts. This chain links TRBV5-4 with TRBJ2-1; tentative D call: TRBD2 (5 bases). There are 14 residues in the CDR3. V lost 2 bases and J 2 bases, leaving 8 bases between the germline ends. Germline V CDR1 and CDR2: SGHNT, YYREEE (reference sequence). The CDR3 region has the DNA TGTGCCAGCAGCTTAGCGGAAACCTACAATGAGCAGTTCTTC. It codes for CASSLAETYNEQFF. The variable domain in full, with the rest retrieved from reference TRBV5-4 and TRBJ2-1, is ETGVTQSPTHLIKTRGQQVTLRCSSQSGHNTVSWYQQALGQGPQFIFQYYREEENGRGNFPPRFSGLQFPNYSSELNVNALELDDSALYLCASSLAETYNEQFFGPGTRLTVL.

This clone was seen only a few times. The chain combines TRBV5-1 with TRBJ1-1; 10 bases are shared with TRBD1. The ends lost 6 bases at V and 0 bases at J; junction bases unmatched: 11. The CDR3 runs 17 residues. From germline, CDR1 is SGHRS and CDR2 YFSETQ. The CDR3 region is CASTAQGQGFMNTEAFF. The CDR3 DNA follows: TGCGCCAGCACCGCACAGGGACAGGGGTTCATGAACACTGAAGCTTTCTTT.

V usage is TRBV6-1 and J usage is TRBJ1-2; no definite D call. Trimming stripped 1 base from V and 0 bases from J, with 9 bases between. Germline loops: CDR1 MNHNS, CDR2 SASEGT. This CDR3 spans 15 amino acids. This CDR3 reads CASSEGAAPNYGYTF. The DNA of the CDR3 is TGTGCCAGCAGTGAAGGGGCAGCTCCTAACTATGGCTACACCTTC.

This clone showed up just once. The chain combines TRBV19 with TRBJ2-3; a weak D match, TRBD2 (5 bases). V was trimmed by 3 bases and J by 1 base, leaving 17 bases between them. The CDR3 totals 17 residues. Germline lookup yields CDR1 LNHDA and CDR2 SQIVND (reference sequence). The CDR3 protein is CASSMDFRPAGTDTQYF. The CDR3 coding sequence is TGTGCCAGTAGTATGGACTTTCGGCCTGCTGGCACAGATACGCAGTATTTT.

V and J are TRBV11-2 and TRBJ2-2, with D possibly matching TRBD2 (5 bases). V was clipped by 1 base and J by 5 bases, with 8 bases between them. The CDR3 is 14 residues long. CDR1 is SGHAT, CDR2 FQNNGV, per germline. The CDR3 here is CASSLGRTTGELFF. CDR3 nucleotides: TGTGCCAGCAGCTTAGGGAGGACGACCGGGGAGCTGTTTTTT.

V gene TRBV4-1 combines with J gene TRBJ1-1; TRBD1 aligns across 8 bases. Germline V gene lookup returns CDR1 MGHRA and CDR2 YSYEKL. The V gene end was trimmed by 1 base and the J gene end by 0 bases; junction bases not matched to a gene: 4. The CDR3 is 16 residues long. DNA for the CDR3: TGCGCCAGCAGCCAAGTGGGGACAGGAATGAACACTGAAGCTTTCTTT. Translation gives CASSQVGTGMNTEAFF.

The CDR3 nucleotides read TGTGCCAGCAGCTCGCGCGCCTCGAGCTCCTACAATGAGCAGTTCTTC. Translated, it gives CASSSRASSSYNEQFF. This chain joins TRBV7-8 and TRBJ2-1; D is uncertain. This CDR3 is 16 amino acids long. Germline loops: CDR1 SGHVS, CDR2 FQNEAQ. Trimming took off 4 bases at V and 0 bases at J, with 13 bases between the two ends.

This clone was detected once. This sequence joins TRBV27 and TRBJ2-7, with TRBD2 identical over 13 bases. Trimming at V came to 2 bases and at J to 2 bases, leaving 12 bases not matched to a gene. The CDR3 runs 19 residues. The germline V gene has CDR1 MNHEY and CDR2 SMNVEV (reference sequence). As DNA, the CDR3 is TGTGCCAGCAGTTTACGGACTAGCGGGAGTAATGGTGGGGCCTACGAGCAGTACTTC. Translating it yields CASSLRTSGSNGGAYEQYF.

The chain links TRBV6-5 to TRBJ1-1; possible D gene TRBD1, 6 bases. This CDR3 comprises 15 residues. CDR1 is MNHEY and CDR2 is SVGAGI in the germline V gene. V lost 8 bases, J lost 3 bases, and 19 bases lay in between. The CDR3 coding sequence is TGTGCCAGCCGCGCAGCGGGAGCAGGGGACACTGAAGCTTTCTTT. Protein product: CASRAAGAGDTEAFF.

This clone was seen a few times. The rearrangement joins TRBV11-2 to TRBJ2-2, with unresolved D. This CDR3 is 12 amino acids long. CDR1 and CDR2 from the germline V gene are SGHAT and FQNNGV. Trimming pared 1 base from V and 6 bases from J, leaving 3 bases between. The CDR3 reads CASSLAAGELFF. The DNA for the CDR3 is TGTGCCAGCAGCTTAGCCGCCGGGGAGCTGTTTTTT.